Sequencing of this TCR beta chain was carried out in a study of cytomegalovirus exposure and HLA in healthy donors. Study-wide findings and caveats: Researchers reportedly found TCR beta sequences accurately predicted most subjects' HLA-A and HLA-B alleles. Among the CMV-associated chains, a few were confirmed in vitro as specific for CMV antigens.

PCR involved 60 Vbeta and 13 Jbeta primers. Clones were sequenced by immunoSEQ multiplex PCR, and TCRdb holds only the in-frame ones, with some missing. The sample consists of approximately 190,000 clones, more than 75% of them appearing once. CDR3 length: 17 residues. Germline-derived CDR1 and CDR2 are SEHNR and FQNEAQ (reference sequence). V shed 1 base, J shed 4 bases, and the junction held 10 bases outside the gene matches. About this clone: Antigen unknown.

The rearrangement joins TRBV7-9 to TRBJ1-3, with 7 positions matching TRBD1. Sequenced material: PBMCs. The sequence came from a woman aged 50 to 60 in good health and CMV-seropositive. The CDR3 loop is CASSLGGTEKRGNTIYF. CDR3 coding DNA: TGTGCCAGCAGCTTAGGAGGGACAGAGAAGAGAGGAAACACCATATATTTT.